The 20 T cell receptor beta chains given below trace back to one sample, sequenced in a study of control samples from healthy donors and cancer patients. Profiling relied on immunoSEQ multiplex PCR, and the TCRdb table lists in-frame clones only, not all of them. The table lists approximately 230,000 clones, over 70% of them singletons. What was sequenced was PBMCs. The receptors here all came from an older woman with lung cancer.

Here the CDR3 reads CASSDQGHNTEAFF. The CDR3 nucleotides are TGTGCCAGCAGTGATCAGGGGCATAACACTGAAGCTTTCTTT. This chain links TRBV2 with TRBJ1-1, with D possibly TRBD1 on 6 matching bases. This CDR3 is 14 amino acids long. V lost 3 bases and J lost 2, with 10 bases in between. Germline assignment: CDR1 SNHLY and CDR2 FYNNEI.

The chain recombines TRBV13 with TRBJ1-2, with D maybe TRBD1 (5 bases). The CDR3 totals 14 residues. Germline V CDR1 and CDR2: PRHDT, FYEKMQ (reference sequence). The V and J ends lost 4 bases and 4 bases respectively, with 13 bases between them. The CDR3 here is CASSYLGGVYGYTF. CDR3 DNA: TGTGCCAGCAGCTACCTCGGGGGGGTCTATGGCTACACCTTC.

The chain employs TRBV9 and TRBJ1-2, with D unclear. V lost 4 bases to trimming and J lost 3 bases, with 16 bases between them. Germline V gene lookup returns CDR1 SGDLS and CDR2 YYNGEE. The CDR3 contains 15 residues. The chain's CDR3 is CASSPTPGIYYGYTF. The DNA of the CDR3 is TGTGCCAGCAGCCCCACACCTGGGATTTACTATGGCTACACCTTC.

This chain links TRBV28 with TRBJ2-1; D not certain. The V end lost 5 bases, the J end lost 3 bases, and 8 bases lay between the germline ends. The CDR3 extends over 13 amino acids. Germline assignment: CDR1 MDHEN and CDR2 SYDVKM. This chain's CDR3 is CASSQDSYNEQFF. CDR3 bases: TGTGCCAGCAGTCAAGATAGCTACAATGAGCAGTTCTTC.

This chain links TRBV6-6 with TRBJ1-1; D ambiguous. This CDR3 has 13 residues. Germline CDR1 is MNHNY and CDR2 is SVGAGI (reference sequence). Trimming pared 6 bases from V and 6 bases from J, leaving 14 bases between. CDR3 sequence reads: CASRYGPEAEAFF. The CDR3 coding sequence is TGTGCCAGCAGGTACGGACCCGAAGCTGAAGCTTTCTTT.

This clone was seen more than once but under ten times. The chain couples TRBV19 to TRBJ1-6; a weak D match, TRBD1 (6 bases). Trimming cost V 3 bases and J 1 base, with 16 bases left between them. The CDR3 loop spans 18 amino acids. Germline V gene data show CDR1 as LNHDA and CDR2 as SQIVND (reference sequence). DNA of the CDR3: TGTGCCAGTAGTATTAACCCCCAGGGGCCGTCCTATAATTCACCCCTCCACTTT. Encoded protein: CASSINPQGPSYNSPLHF. Full variable domain (missing parts from reference TRBV19 and TRBJ1-6): DGGITQSPKYLFRKEGQNVTLSCEQNLNHDAMYWYRQDPGQGLRLIYYSQIVNDFQKGDIAEGYSVSREKKESFPLTVTSAQKNPTAFYLCASSINPQGPSYNSPLHFGNGTRLTVT.

This clone was detected only once. CDR3 nucleotides: TGTGCCAGCAGCAGGGGACTCCTGATCTCTGGAAACACCATATATTTT. Translating it yields CASSRGLLISGNTIYF. The rearrangement joins TRBV7-8 to TRBJ1-3, with D perhaps matching TRBD1 (5 bases). V lost 5 bases, J lost 0 bases, and 14 bases lay in between. This CDR3 is 16 amino acids long. The V gene's germline CDR1 is SGHVS and CDR2 FQNEAQ.

This sequence joins TRBV2 and TRBJ1-2, with a possible D match to TRBD1 (5 bases). CDR3 length: 16 amino acids. CDR1 and CDR2 (germline): SNHLY, FYNNEI. V was clipped by 4 bases and J by 4 bases, with 19 bases between them. The CDR3 protein is CASSVSRQGEGYGYTF. In DNA, the CDR3 is TGTGCCAGCAGTGTTTCGAGGCAGGGAGAGGGCTATGGCTACACCTTC.

The V gene is TRBV15, the J gene TRBJ2-2, with 7 bases matching TRBD1. Germline CDR1 is LNHNV and CDR2 is YYDKDF (reference sequence). V lost 1 base and J lost 2; bases outside the gene matches: 4. The CDR3 loop spans 16 amino acids. CDR3: CATSRVRGLNTGELFF. CDR3 DNA sequence: TGTGCCACCAGCAGAGTTAGGGGGCTTAACACCGGGGAGCTGTTTTTT.

V gene TRBV7-9 combines with J gene TRBJ2-2; no clear D. This CDR3 comprises 14 residues. V was cut by 6 bases and J by 0 bases, with 8 bases left in between. CDR1 is SEHNR, CDR2 FQNEAQ, per germline (reference sequence). This chain's CDR3 is CASSVRTNTGELFF. The CDR3 DNA reads TGTGCCAGCAGTGTCAGGACGAACACCGGGGAGCTGTTTTTT.

This chain links TRBV5-5 with TRBJ1-4, with D perhaps TRBD1 (5 bases). Germline V CDR1 and CDR2: SGHKS, YYEKEE (reference sequence). V shed 0 bases and J shed 5 bases, with 11 bases lying between them. The CDR3 has 15 residues. For the CDR3, the DNA is TGTGCCAGCAGCTTGGATCCGGGGCGGAATGAAAAACTGTTTTTT. This codes for CASSLDPGRNEKLFF. Variable domain in full (rest from reference TRBV5-5 and TRBJ1-4): DAGVTQSPTHLIKTRGQQVTLRCSPISGHKSVSWYQQVLGQGPQFIFQYYEKEERGRGNFPDRFSARQFPNYSSELNVNALLLGDSALYLCASSLDPGRNEKLFFGSGTQLSVL.

This rearrangement joins TRBV6-6 to TRBJ2-5; D is undetermined. Trimming removed 0 bases from V and 7 bases from J, with 12 bases in between. This CDR3 comprises 14 residues. Germline loops: CDR1 MNHNY, CDR2 SVGAGI (reference sequence). The CDR3 sequence is CASSYSTPPGTQYF. CDR3 bases: TGTGCCAGCAGTTACTCGACTCCCCCGGGGACCCAGTACTTC.

J is TRBJ2-2 and V is TRBV24-1, with 8 positions matching TRBD1. Germline V lookup: CDR1 KGHDR, CDR2 SFDVKD. Trimming cost V 2 bases and J 6 bases; bases outside gene matches: 10. The CDR3 covers 17 residues. The CDR3 loop reads CATSDSEDRVRPGELFF. The DNA of the CDR3 is TGTGCCACCAGTGATTCCGAGGACAGGGTACGTCCCGGGGAGCTGTTTTTT.

This chain's CDR3 is CASSYRPGEGYGYTF. CDR3 sequence (DNA): TGTGCCAGCAGTTACAGACCCGGGGAAGGCTATGGCTACACCTTC. The chain is built from TRBV6-5 and TRBJ1-2, with no clear D. In germline, CDR1 is MNHEY, CDR2 SVGAGI. V lost 2 bases and J lost 4, with 14 bases in between. The CDR3 has 15 amino acids.

This chain uses TRBV7-9 with TRBJ2-7, with 7 bases lining up with TRBD1. The CDR3 has 17 residues. The germline V gene has CDR1 SEHNR and CDR2 FQNEAQ (reference sequence). Unmatched junction bases numbered 16, after V lost 5 bases and J lost 3 bases. DNA of the CDR3: TGTGCCAGCAGCCCCGGGACAGAAGCCTTTTGGCGCTACGAGCAGTACTTC. Its protein is CASSPGTEAFWRYEQYF.

This chain uses TRBV7-9 with TRBJ1-2; the D gene is possibly TRBD1 (6 bases). From germline, CDR1 is SEHNR and CDR2 FQNEAQ (reference sequence). Trimming removed 6 bases at V and 9 bases at J, with 11 bases between. CDR3 length equals 11 residues. The CDR3 protein is CASSVTGRYTF. The CDR3 DNA reads as TGTGCCAGCAGTGTAACAGGGCGCTACACCTTC.

This sequence joins TRBV19 and TRBJ2-1; the D is unclear. Germline V gene sequence: CDR1 LNHDA, CDR2 SQIVND (reference sequence). The CDR3 runs 11 residues. V lost 5 bases and J 4 bases, leaving 3 bases between the germline ends. This CDR3 reads CASSEYNEQFF. The CDR3 DNA is TGTGCCAGTAGTGAGTACAATGAGCAGTTCTTC.

The sample holds a few counts of this clone. This rearrangement joins TRBV3-1 (or the pseudogene TRBV3-2) to TRBJ1-1; no definite D call. The CDR3 loop spans 14 amino acids. The germline gives CDR1 LGHDT, CDR2 YNNKEL (reference sequence). V shed 1 base and J shed 1 base, with 7 bases lying between them. The CDR3 is CASSQGQTNTEAFF. The CDR3 DNA follows: TGTGCCAGCAGCCAAGGACAAACGAACACTGAAGCTTTCTTT.

V and J are TRBV5-1 and TRBJ1-2; 10 bases match TRBD1. Germline CDR1 SGHRS, CDR2 YFSETQ. This CDR3 is built from 16 residues. V was clipped by 4 bases and J by 7 bases; unmatched bases: 13. The CDR3 is CASSPGTGALGVGYTF. In nucleotides, the CDR3 is TGCGCCAGCAGCCCTGGGACAGGGGCGCTTGGGGTTGGCTACACCTTC.

This clone has more than one count but fewer than ten. V usage is TRBV6-5 and J usage is TRBJ1-6, with D unresolved. CDR1 and CDR2 (germline): MNHEY, SVGAGI. V lost 2 bases to trimming and J lost 8 bases, with 4 bases between them. CDR3 length equals 12 residues. The CDR3 nucleotides read TGTGCCAGCAGTTACAGGGATTCACCCCTCCACTTT. This gives the protein CASSYRDSPLHF.